These 28 T cell receptor beta chains were all obtained from the same sample, sequenced in a study of cytomegalovirus exposure and HLA in healthy donors. A multiplex PCR was run with 60 Vbeta primers and 13 Jbeta primers. Using immunoSEQ multiplex PCR, the repertoire was profiled, and TCRdb retains in-frame clones only, with some absent. The repertoire holds some 150,000 clones, roughly 80% seen once, with about 1.7% in the top ten. The sequenced sample consisted of PBMCs. The receptor source for this set is a female donor in good health and CMV-seronegative.

V gene TRBV27 combines with J gene TRBJ2-2, with D possibly matching TRBD1 (5 bases). The CDR3 has 15 residues. Between the trimmed V and J ends, which lost 3 bases and 4 bases, there was a span of 12 bases. Germline V gives CDR1 MNHEY, CDR2 SMNVEV (reference sequence). This chain's CDR3 is CASSFDRRGTGELFF. The CDR3 DNA reads TGTGCCAGCAGTTTCGACAGACGAGGCACCGGGGAGCTGTTTTTT.

The sample holds one count of this clone. The CDR3 spells CASSSTGTELAKNIQYF. The CDR3 DNA is TGTGCCAGCAGCTCTACCGGGACAGAGCTAGCCAAAAACATTCAGTACTTC. The chain recombines TRBV7-8 with TRBJ2-4, with 7 positions matching TRBD1. V dropped 4 bases and J dropped 0; count of bases not matched to a gene: 9. The CDR3 runs 17 residues. Germline values: CDR1 SGHVS, CDR2 FQNEAQ.

The rearrangement joins TRBV14 to TRBJ2-2; 7 bases align to TRBD1. Germline V CDR1 and CDR2: SGHDN, FVKESK. The CDR3 has 16 amino acids. The V and J ends lost 4 bases and 2 bases, in that order; junction bases with no gene match: 7. CDR3 coding DNA: TGTGCCAGCAGCCCCGAAGGGACAGTAAACACCGGGGAGCTGTTTTTT. It translates to CASSPEGTVNTGELFF. The full variable domain, completed using reference TRBV14 and TRBJ2-2, is EAGVTQFPSHSVIEKGQTVTLRCDPISGHDNLYWYRRVMGKEIKFLLHFVKESKQDESGMPNNRFLAERTGGTYSTLKVQPAELEDSGVYFCASSPEGTVNTGELFFGEGSRLTVL.

V and J are TRBV19 and TRBJ2-7, with 7 nucleotides matching TRBD1. The V segment lost 1 base and the J segment 6 bases; nucleotides outside the gene matches: 12. The CDR3 runs 16 residues. Germline-derived CDR1 and CDR2 are LNHDA and SQIVND (reference sequence). CDR3 protein: CASSIGGSGQSTEQYF. In nucleotides, the CDR3 is TGTGCCAGTAGTATAGGGGGCTCGGGACAGTCGACCGAGCAGTACTTC.

The chain carries TRBV30 and TRBJ1-5; possible D gene TRBD1, 5 bases. The germline gives CDR1 GTSNPN, CDR2 SVGIG (reference sequence). The CDR3 runs to 15 residues. V shed 1 base and J shed 1 base, with 11 bases lying between them. The CDR3 is CAWSGGSNSNQPQHF. For the CDR3, the DNA is TGTGCCTGGAGTGGGGGCAGTAACAGCAATCAGCCCCAGCATTTT. Full variable domain (outside the CDR3, taken from reference TRBV30 and TRBJ1-5): SQTIHQWPATLVQPVGSPLSLECTVEGTSNPNLYWYRQAAGRGLQLLFYSVGIGQISSEVPQNLSASRPQDRQFILSSKKLLLSDSGFYLCAWSGGSNSNQPQHFGDGTRLSIL.

The chain carries TRBV9 and TRBJ1-1, with a possible D match to TRBD1 (6 bases). CDR1 and CDR2 from the germline V gene are SGDLS and YYNGEE. V dropped 8 bases and J dropped 1 base, with 9 bases sitting between them. CDR3 length: 12 amino acids. The CDR3 is CASQGTNTEAFF. The CDR3 coding sequence is TGTGCCAGTCAGGGGACGAACACTGAAGCTTTCTTT. Full variable domain (rest looked up from reference TRBV9 and TRBJ1-1): DSGVTQTPKHLITATGQRVTLRCSPRSGDLSVYWYQQSLDQGLQFLIQYYNGEERAKGNILERFSAQQFPDLHSELNLSSLELGDSALYFCASQGTNTEAFFGQGTRLTVV.

The chain joins TRBV6-1 to TRBJ1-4; maybe TRBD1 (5 bases). Trimming removed 7 bases at V and 8 bases at J, with 14 bases between. Germline CDR1 MNHNS, CDR2 SASEGT. The CDR3 is 13 residues long. The CDR3, as DNA: TGTGCCAGCATGTGGGGGGTCGGAGAAAAACTGTTTTTT. This gives the protein CASMWGVGEKLFF.

This clone is a singleton in its sample. The chain is built from TRBV19 and TRBJ1-2; weak D call: TRBD1 (5 bases). This CDR3 is built from 14 residues. Germline V gene sequence: CDR1 LNHDA, CDR2 SQIVND (reference sequence). Trimming took 1 base from V and 6 from J, leaving 12 bases between them. CDR3 DNA: TGTGCCAGTAGTATAGGAGAAGGGGCTAATGGCTACACCTTC. It encodes CASSIGEGANGYTF.

This sequence joins TRBV7-6 and TRBJ2-4; 8 nucleotides agree with TRBD1. V dropped 5 bases and J dropped 8; count of bases not matched to a gene: 8. Per the germline V gene, CDR1 is SGHVS and CDR2 is FNYEAQ. CDR3 size: 14 residues. The CDR3 DNA reads as TGTGCCAGCAGCGGAGGACAGGGTAGAGACATTCAGTACTTC. This gives the protein CASSGGQGRDIQYF.

V and J are TRBV6-5 and TRBJ1-2; 11 positions agree with TRBD1. Germline assignment: CDR1 MNHEY and CDR2 SVGAGI. This CDR3 is built from 16 residues. V shed 2 bases, J shed 4 bases, and the junction held 6 bases outside the gene matches. CDR3 bases: TGTGCCAGCAGTTACCGGACCGGGACAGGGGGCTATGGCTACACCTTC. Encoded protein: CASSYRTGTGGYGYTF.

This clone was seen a single time. This rearrangement joins TRBV5-6 to TRBJ1-5; D is unclear. This CDR3 contains 17 residues. From germline, CDR1 is SGHDT and CDR2 YYEEEE. V gave up 0 bases and J gave up 0 bases, with 13 bases separating them. CDR3 coding DNA: TGTGCCAGCAGCTTGGCCGCGGCAGAGAATAGCAATCAGCCCCAGCATTTT. Translated: CASSLAAAENSNQPQHF.

The rearrangement joins TRBV7-9 to TRBJ1-2; D gene ambiguous. Germline V lookup: CDR1 SEHNR, CDR2 FQNEAQ (reference sequence). V lost 5 bases and J 6 bases, leaving 16 bases between the germline ends. This CDR3 spans 14 amino acids. CDR3 in amino acids: CASSTGEVDDGYTF. Here the CDR3 DNA reads TGTGCCAGCAGCACCGGGGAAGTTGATGATGGCTACACCTTC.

This clone was detected a few times. The chain uses TRBV11-3 and TRBJ1-4; TRBD1 agrees at 7 bases. Unmatched junction bases numbered 7, after V lost 3 bases and J lost 12 bases. Germline V CDR1 and CDR2: SGHNT, YENEEA. The CDR3 is 13 amino acids. The CDR3 DNA reads as TGTGCCAGCAGCTTCTCACAGGGGACGGAACTGTTTTTT. It codes for CASSFSQGTELFF.

The V and J genes are TRBV5-1 and TRBJ1-1; TRBD1 is a possible D gene (6 bases). The CDR3 is 14 residues long. CDR1 is SGHRS and CDR2 is YFSETQ in the germline V gene. Trimming took off 0 bases at V and 1 base at J, with 7 bases between the two ends. The CDR3 loop is CASSLGQANTEAFF. The CDR3 DNA follows: TGCGCCAGCAGCTTGGGACAGGCGAACACTGAAGCTTTCTTT.

The table lists this clone with a count of one. This chain links TRBV4-1 with TRBJ1-5; D is undetermined. The V end lost 3 bases, the J end lost 1 base, and 19 bases lay between the germline ends. Germline assignment: CDR1 MGHRA and CDR2 YSYEKL. This CDR3 region has 18 residues. The CDR3 reads CASSHPRGSGVSNQPQHF. The CDR3 DNA reads as TGCGCCAGCAGCCATCCCCGAGGGAGTGGGGTAAGCAATCAGCCCCAGCATTTT.

This clone was observed a few times. V is TRBV5-1 and J is TRBJ1-1; 7 bases align to TRBD1. V gave up 0 bases and J gave up 6 bases; unmatched junction bases: 5. This CDR3 contains 14 residues. The V gene's germline CDR1 is SGHRS and CDR2 YFSETQ. The CDR3: CASSLGQGGAEAFF. As DNA, the CDR3 is TGCGCCAGCAGCTTGGGACAGGGAGGCGCTGAAGCTTTCTTT.

The chain joins TRBV5-1 to TRBJ2-5; D perhaps matches TRBD2 (6 bases). Germline loops: CDR1 SGHRS, CDR2 YFSETQ. There are 14 residues in the CDR3. The V end lost 6 bases, the J end lost 5 bases, and 17 bases lay between the germline ends. The CDR3 sequence is CASIAGSRWETQYF. CDR3 sequence (DNA): TGCGCCAGCATTGCCGGGAGTCGGTGGGAGACCCAGTACTTC.

V and J are TRBV7-8 and TRBJ1-2, with D perhaps matching TRBD1 (5 bases). Germline values: CDR1 SGHVS, CDR2 FQNEAQ. The CDR3 contains 13 residues. Trimming removed 5 bases at V and 3 bases at J, with 10 bases between. The CDR3 reads CASSPQGDYGYTF. In nucleotides, the CDR3 is TGTGCCAGCAGCCCCCAGGGTGACTATGGCTACACCTTC.

The rearrangement links TRBV27 to TRBJ2-1, with D unclear. Germline values: CDR1 MNHEY, CDR2 SMNVEV (reference sequence). The CDR3 length is 14 residues. The germline V and J ends were trimmed by 3 bases and 5 bases, with 11 bases remaining between them. CDR3 loop: CASSFRSADNEQFF. Written as DNA, the CDR3 is TGTGCCAGCAGTTTCCGGAGCGCCGACAATGAGCAGTTCTTC.

The chain carries TRBV6-1 and TRBJ1-1, with 7 positions matching TRBD1. The trim removed 6 bases at V and 5 bases at J, leaving 9 bases unmatched. The germline gives CDR1 MNHNS, CDR2 SASEGT. CDR3 length: 14 amino acids. The CDR3 reads CASSHGAGGTEAFF. Written as DNA, the CDR3 is TGTGCCAGCAGCCACGGGGCAGGGGGTACTGAAGCTTTCTTT.

This clone turned up a few times. The rearrangement joins TRBV21-1 to TRBJ2-7; the D call TRBD1 from the table was never checked on the DNA. TRBV21-1 corresponds to a pseudogene. The CDR3 is 13 amino acids. In DNA form, the CDR3 reads TGTGCCAGCAGCAAGGGCAAAGGCCACGAGCAGTACTTC. Translating it yields CASSKGKGHEQYF.

The chain combines TRBV19 with TRBJ1-3; 10 bases agree with TRBD1. V shed 3 bases and J 2 bases; nucleotides not matched to a gene: 7. Germline CDR1 LNHDA, CDR2 SQIVND (reference sequence). The CDR3 extends over 17 amino acids. The CDR3 sequence is CASSIGTGVSTGNTIYF. The CDR3 DNA is TGTGCCAGTAGTATTGGGACAGGGGTGTCTACTGGAAACACCATATATTTT.

The chain combines TRBV7-6 with TRBJ2-7; 12 nucleotides line up with TRBD1. This CDR3 comprises 15 residues. Germline CDR1 is SGHVS and CDR2 is FNYEAQ. V trimming: 1 base; J trimming: 6 bases; junction bases outside the gene matches: 4. This chain's CDR3 is CASSLVGTGGIEQYF. The CDR3 DNA sequence: TGTGCCAGCAGCTTAGTGGGGACAGGGGGCATCGAGCAGTACTTC. Combining the CDR3 with reference TRBV7-6 and TRBJ2-7 gives the whole variable domain GAGVSQSPRYKVTKRGQDVALRCDPISGHVSLYWYRQALGQGPEFLTYFNYEAQQDKSGLPNDRFSAERPEGSISTLTIQRTEQRDSAMYRCASSLVGTGGIEQYFGPGTRLTVT.

This chain joins TRBV6-1 and TRBJ2-5; 7 bases agree with TRBD2. The germline V gene has CDR1 MNHNS and CDR2 SASEGT. This CDR3 comprises 15 residues. V dropped 7 bases and J dropped 5; count of bases not matched to a gene: 13. The CDR3 region has the DNA TGTGCCAGCACCCCTGGGGGGGGGTTGATGGAGACCCAGTACTTC. This encodes CASTPGGGLMETQYF.

This sequence joins TRBV5-6 and TRBJ2-3; 9 bases agree with TRBD1. CDR3 length equals 15 residues. After removal of 1 base from V and 4 bases from J, the junction contained 4 bases not matched to a gene. CDR1 and CDR2 (germline): SGHDT, YYEEEE. Here the CDR3 DNA reads TGTGCCAGCAGCTTGAAAACAGGGGGCTCAGATACGCAGTATTTT. It specifies CASSLKTGGSDTQYF.

J is TRBJ1-4 and V is TRBV9, with TRBD1 identical over 7 bases. Germline V gives CDR1 SGDLS, CDR2 YYNGEE. Germline trimming cut 4 bases from V and 5 bases from J; bases unmatched to any gene: 8. The CDR3 consists of 15 residues. The CDR3 is CASSPRDRQNEKLFF. CDR3 nucleotide sequence: TGTGCCAGCAGCCCCCGGGACAGACAAAATGAAAAACTGTTTTTT.

The genes are TRBV6-1 and TRBJ2-5; 8 nucleotides align to TRBD2. The assigned J gene may be wrong: the sequence end matches TRBJ2-7 better. The CDR3 has 13 amino acids. Germline V lookup: CDR1 MNHNS, CDR2 SASEGT. The CDR3 sequence is CASTGGPGHEQYF. CDR3 DNA sequence: TGTGCCAGCACGGGAGGGCCGGGCCACGAGCAGTACTTC.

The CDR3 nucleotides are TGTGCCTGGAGTGGACTTTGCGGGGGTCGACAGGGGACATGCTGCCACCAAGAGACCCAGTACTTC. Translation: CAWSGLCGGRQGTCCHQETQYF. The chain uses TRBV30 and TRBJ2-5; D perhaps matches TRBD1 (8 bases). The CDR3 consists of 22 residues. V was pared by 1 base and J by 0 bases, with 33 bases between. Germline CDR1 is GTSNPN and CDR2 is SVGIG (reference sequence).